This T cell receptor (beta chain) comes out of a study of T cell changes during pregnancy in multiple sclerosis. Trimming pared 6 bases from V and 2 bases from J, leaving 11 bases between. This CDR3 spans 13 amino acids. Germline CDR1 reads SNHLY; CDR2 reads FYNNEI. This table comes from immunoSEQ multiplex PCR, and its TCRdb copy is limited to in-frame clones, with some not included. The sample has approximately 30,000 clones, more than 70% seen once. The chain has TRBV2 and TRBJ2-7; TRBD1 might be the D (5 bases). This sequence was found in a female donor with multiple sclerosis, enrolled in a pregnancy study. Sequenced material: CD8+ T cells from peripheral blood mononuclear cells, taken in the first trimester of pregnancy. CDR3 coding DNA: TGTGCCAGCAGCCCAGGGTTGGCCTACGAGCAGTACTTC. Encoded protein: CASSPGLAYEQYF.